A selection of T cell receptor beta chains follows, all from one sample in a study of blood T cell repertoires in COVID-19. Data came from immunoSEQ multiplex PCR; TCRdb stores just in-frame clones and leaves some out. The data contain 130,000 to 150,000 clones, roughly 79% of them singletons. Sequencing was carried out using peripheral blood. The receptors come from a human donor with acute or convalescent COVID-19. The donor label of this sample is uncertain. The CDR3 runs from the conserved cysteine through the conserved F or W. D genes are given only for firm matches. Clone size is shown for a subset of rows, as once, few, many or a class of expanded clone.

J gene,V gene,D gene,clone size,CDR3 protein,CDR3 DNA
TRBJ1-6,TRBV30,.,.,CAWKFKGNSPLHF,TGTGCCTGGAAGTTTAAGGGGAATTCACCCCTCCACTTT
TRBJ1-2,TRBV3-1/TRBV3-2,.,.,CASSPTDNYGYTF,TGTGCCAGCAGCCCGACAGATAACTATGGCTACACCTTC
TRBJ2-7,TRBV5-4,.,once,CASSWGDSQYEQYF,TGTGCCAGCAGCTGGGGGGACAGCCAGTACGAGCAGTACTTC
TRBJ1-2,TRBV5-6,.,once,CASSPPGNYGYTF,TGTGCCAGCAGCCCCCCGGGAAACTATGGCTACACCTTC
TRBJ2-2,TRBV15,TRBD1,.,CATSRDQETGGSSGELFF,TGTGCCACCAGCAGAGATCAGGAGACAGGGGGCAGCTCCGGGGAGCTGTTTTTT
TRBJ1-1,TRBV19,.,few,CASSIIKVGRLEAFF,TGTGCCAGTAGTATTATCAAGGTTGGTCGACTTGAAGCTTTCTTT
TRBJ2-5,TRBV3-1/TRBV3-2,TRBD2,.,CASSQETASGVETQYF,TGTGCCAGCAGCCAAGAAACGGCTAGCGGGGTAGAGACCCAGTACTTC
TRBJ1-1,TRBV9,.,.,CASSVKQANAEAFF,TGTGCCAGCAGCGTAAAACAGGCAAACGCTGAAGCTTTCTTT
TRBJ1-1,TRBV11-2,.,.,CASSPSGKSEAFF,TGTGCCAGCAGCCCCTCGGGGAAATCTGAAGCTTTCTTT
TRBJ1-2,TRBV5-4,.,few,CASSQGGVYGYTF,TGTGCCAGCAGCCAAGGGGGGGTCTATGGCTACACCTTC
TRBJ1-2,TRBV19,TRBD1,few,CASKDRENPYGYTF,TGTGCCAGCAAGGACAGGGAGAACCCCTATGGCTACACCTTC
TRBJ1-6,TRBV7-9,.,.,CASSLMGRDSPLHF,TGTGCCAGCAGCTTAATGGGCAGAGATTCACCCCTCCACTTT
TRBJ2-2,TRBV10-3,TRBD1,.,CAIAPPDRGATGELFF,TGTGCCATCGCACCACCCGACAGGGGTGCCACCGGGGAGCTGTTTTTT
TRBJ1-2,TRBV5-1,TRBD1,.,CASSLGGGQGVRYTF,TGCGCCAGCAGCTTGGGGGGCGGACAGGGTGTACGCTACACCTTC
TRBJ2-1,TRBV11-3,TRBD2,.,CASSTRLANEQFF,TGTGCCAGCAGCACCCGACTAGCCAATGAGCAGTTCTTC
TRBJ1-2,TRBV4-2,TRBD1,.,CASSQGQGGGYTF,TGTGCCAGCAGCCAAGGCCAGGGGGGCGGCTACACCTTC
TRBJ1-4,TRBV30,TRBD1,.,CAWSRTRGNEKLFF,TGTGCCTGGAGCCGCACCAGGGGGAATGAAAAACTGTTTTTT
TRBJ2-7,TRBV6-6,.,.,CASSSLTGTMEQYF,TGTGCCAGCAGTTCCCTGACAGGTACAATGGAGCAGTACTTC
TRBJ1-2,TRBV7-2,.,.,CASSEKTGYTF,TGTGCCAGCAGCGAGAAAACAGGGTACACCTTC
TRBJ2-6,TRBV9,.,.,CASSVDLGANVLTF,TGTGCCAGCAGCGTAGACTTGGGGGCCAACGTCCTGACTTTC
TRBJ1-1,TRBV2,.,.,CASSALPSTEAFF,TGTGCCAGCAGTGCACTGCCAAGTACTGAAGCTTTCTTT
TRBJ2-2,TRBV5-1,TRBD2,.,CASSPGTSGTGELFF,TGCGCCAGCAGCCCCGGGACTAGCGGCACCGGGGAGCTGTTTTTT
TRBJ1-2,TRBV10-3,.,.,CAISESRQGGYGYTF,TGTGCCATCAGTGAGTCGAGGCAGGGAGGCTATGGCTACACCTTC
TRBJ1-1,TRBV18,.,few,CASSPSQDTEAFF,TGTGCCAGCTCACCGTCACAGGACACTGAAGCTTTCTTT
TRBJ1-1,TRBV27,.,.,CASSSGVMSTEAFF,TGTGCCAGCAGCTCAGGGGTTATGAGCACTGAAGCTTTCTTT
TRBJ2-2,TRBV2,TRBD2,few,CASFRGGRPTGELFF,TGTGCCAGCTTCCGGGGGGGCAGACCCACCGGGGAGCTGTTTTTT
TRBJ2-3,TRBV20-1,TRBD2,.,CSALSGDTQYF,TGCAGTGCTCTTAGCGGGGATACGCAGTATTTT
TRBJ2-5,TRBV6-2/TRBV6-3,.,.,CASSYSGSQGTQYF,TGTGCCAGCAGTTACTCGGGTAGTCAGGGGACCCAGTACTTC
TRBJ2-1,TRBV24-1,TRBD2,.,CATSDPPGLAGGPTYNEQFF,TGTGCCACCAGTGACCCCCCGGGACTAGCGGGGGGGCCTACCTACAATGAGCAGTTCTTC
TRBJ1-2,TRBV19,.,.,CASSARGQSIYGYTF,TGTGCCAGTAGTGCGAGAGGACAGTCTATTTATGGCTACACCTTC
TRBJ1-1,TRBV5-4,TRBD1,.,CASSKPEGASNTEAFF,TGTGCCAGCAGCAAACCTGAGGGGGCTTCGAACACTGAAGCTTTCTTT